The 24 T cell receptor beta chains presented below share a single source sample, sequenced in a study of T cell changes during pregnancy in multiple sclerosis. Method: immunoSEQ multiplex PCR; TCRdb's copy keeps in-frame clones and lacks some. The profile shows just under 45,000 clones, roughly 95% of them singletons. The source material was peripheral blood, sampled in the second trimester of pregnancy. The receptors were sampled from a female donor with multiple sclerosis, enrolled in a pregnancy study.

The V and J genes are TRBV7-6 and TRBJ2-7; TRBD1 agrees at 7 bases. This CDR3 is 16 amino acids long. Germline V lookup: CDR1 SGHVS, CDR2 FNYEAQ. The V segment lost 3 bases and the J segment 2 bases; nucleotides outside the gene matches: 10. The CDR3 nucleotides are TGTGCCAGCAGCTTTCAGGCAAGACAGGGAGCCTACGAGCAGTACTTC. It codes for CASSFQARQGAYEQYF.

The rearrangement joins TRBV6-5 to TRBJ1-4; D might be TRBD1 (6 bases). V dropped 6 bases and J dropped 3 bases, with 11 bases sitting between them. The germline gives CDR1 MNHEY, CDR2 SVGAGI. This CDR3 is 14 amino acids long. Here the CDR3 DNA reads TGTGCCAGCAGAAAGACAGGATCTAATGAAAAACTGTTTTTT. Its translation: CASRKTGSNEKLFF.

The gene calls are TRBV6-4 and TRBJ2-3; TRBD2 matches 16 bases. CDR3 length equals 16 residues. Germline trimming cut 6 bases from V and 6 bases from J; bases unmatched to any gene: 6. The germline V gene encodes CDR1 MRHNA and CDR2 SNTAGT. The CDR3 DNA is TGTGCCAGCAGCCCGGGACTAGCGGGAGGGCCGGATACGCAGTATTTT. Translating gives CASSPGLAGGPDTQYF.

The gene calls are TRBV2 and TRBJ1-5, with 9 nucleotides matching TRBD1. This CDR3 has 17 amino acids. J was trimmed by 5 bases and V by 6 bases; bases with no gene match: 14. The germline gives CDR1 SNHLY, CDR2 FYNNEI. CDR3 sequence reads: CASRSGTGLRMDQPQHF. The CDR3 nucleotides are TGTGCCAGCAGATCCGGGACAGGGCTCCGTATGGATCAGCCCCAGCATTTT.

This chain connects TRBV28 to TRBJ2-7, with 9 bases matching TRBD1. Losses at the gene ends were 3 bases for V and 1 base for J; bases not matched to a gene: 4. There are 15 residues in the CDR3. The germline CDR1 and CDR2 sequences are MDHEN and SYDVKM. The CDR3 DNA is TGTGCCAGCAGTTTCCCAGGACAGGGGTCCTACGAGCAGTACTTC. This encodes CASSFPGQGSYEQYF.

CDR3 sequence (DNA): TGTGCCAGCAGGTCATTAGGGGGGGGCGGTCAGCCCCAGCATTTT. This sequence encodes CASRSLGGGGQPQHF. The chain links TRBV2 to TRBJ1-5; a possible D gene is TRBD1 (6 bases). Germline CDR1 and CDR2: SNHLY and FYNNEI. The CDR3 totals 15 residues. V was trimmed by 6 bases and J by 6 bases, leaving 18 bases between them.

This clone was recorded once. This chain uses TRBV5-1 with TRBJ1-1; 10 bases are a match to TRBD1. Germline assignment: CDR1 SGHRS and CDR2 YFSETQ. With V trimmed by 3 bases and J by 1 base, 3 bases remained unmatched. The CDR3 spans 15 residues. CDR3 nucleotides: TGCGCCAGCAGCTGGACAGGGGGGACGAACACTGAAGCTTTCTTT. This encodes CASSWTGGTNTEAFF.

This clone was counted a single time. This chain joins TRBV7-9 and TRBJ1-2; 9 bases map to TRBD1. The CDR3 extends over 19 amino acids. CDR1 is SEHNR and CDR2 is FQNEAQ in the germline V gene (reference sequence). After removal of 2 bases from V and 0 bases from J, the junction contained 13 bases not matched to a gene. This CDR3 reads CASSLSQDRGHIANYGYTF. The CDR3 bases are TGTGCCAGCAGCTTATCTCAGGACAGGGGACATATAGCTAACTATGGCTACACCTTC.

This chain links TRBV2 with TRBJ1-1; 11 bases align to TRBD1. The CDR3 is made up of 16 amino acids. Germline V lookup: CDR1 SNHLY, CDR2 FYNNEI. Germline trimming cut 6 bases from V and 4 bases from J; bases unmatched to any gene: 10. CDR3: CASSSGIGTGGTEAFF. The CDR3 DNA is TGTGCCAGCAGCTCAGGGATCGGGACAGGGGGCACTGAAGCTTTCTTT.

The chain employs TRBV19 and TRBJ2-1; D is perhaps TRBD2 (6 bases). This CDR3 has 16 amino acids. V was shortened by 5 bases and J by 8 bases, with 22 bases between the two germline ends. Germline assignment: CDR1 LNHDA and CDR2 SQIVND (reference sequence). CDR3 sequence: CASSSILRDSRDEQFF. DNA of the CDR3: TGTGCCAGTAGTTCAATCCTCCGGGACTCTAGGGATGAGCAGTTCTTC.

V is TRBV14 and J is TRBJ2-7; 8 bases are a match to TRBD1. V lost 4 bases and J lost 5; bases outside the gene matches: 13. The CDR3 extends over 16 amino acids. Germline lookup yields CDR1 SGHDN and CDR2 FVKESK. This chain's CDR3 is CASSRYIQGELDEQYF. In DNA, the CDR3 is TGTGCCAGCAGCCGATACATACAGGGGGAGTTAGACGAGCAGTACTTC.

The chain joins TRBV4-2 to TRBJ2-1, with D perhaps TRBD2 (6 bases). The V end was cut by 4 bases, the J end by 0 bases, with 13 bases between. Germline V gives CDR1 LGHNA, CDR2 YNFKEQ. This CDR3 contains 16 residues. The CDR3 DNA reads as TGTGCCAGCAGCCCCGCGCTAGCGAGCTCCTACAATGAGCAGTTCTTC. Translated, it gives CASSPALASSYNEQFF.

The chain recombines TRBV29-1 with TRBJ2-1; the match to TRBD1 covers 8 bases. CDR3 length: 15 amino acids. Trimming took 5 bases from V and 1 from J; bases not matched to a gene: 7. Per the germline V gene, CDR1 is SQVTM and CDR2 is ANQGSEA. CDR3 protein: CSVQGATGSYNEQFF. The CDR3 DNA reads TGCAGCGTTCAGGGGGCGACGGGGTCCTACAATGAGCAGTTCTTC.

This clone was observed once. The CDR3 bases are TGTGCCAGCAGTGTTAGCGGGGAGCTGTTTTTT. Protein sequence: CASSVSGELFF. V is TRBV13 and J is TRBJ2-2; the D is unclear. Germline V gene sequence: CDR1 PRHDT, CDR2 FYEKMQ (reference sequence). This CDR3 spans 11 amino acids. V lost 6 bases, J lost 7 bases, and 6 bases lay in between.

The V call is TRBV9, the J call TRBJ1-2; a weak D match, TRBD1 (5 bases). The CDR3 totals 16 residues. The V gene lost 2 bases and the J gene lost 0 bases, with 14 bases spanning the gap. Germline values: CDR1 SGDLS, CDR2 YYNGEE. The CDR3 region has the DNA TGTGCCAGCAGCGTGGAGGGGACGTCTCCTAACTATGGCTACACCTTC. This translates into CASSVEGTSPNYGYTF.

The chain is built from TRBV19 and TRBJ2-2; 9 bases agree with TRBD1. Germline CDR1 and CDR2: LNHDA and SQIVND (reference sequence). V was pared by 4 bases and J by 6 bases, with 6 bases of the junction left unmatched. CDR3 length equals 15 residues. The CDR3 protein is CASSNRDRVAGELFF. In DNA form, the CDR3 reads TGTGCCAGTAGTAACCGGGACAGGGTCGCCGGGGAGCTGTTTTTT. Using reference TRBV19 and TRBJ2-2 for the parts outside the CDR3, the full variable domain is DGGITQSPKYLFRKEGQNVTLSCEQNLNHDAMYWYRQDPGQGLRLIYYSQIVNDFQKGDIAEGYSVSREKKESFPLTVTSAQKNPTAFYLCASSNRDRVAGELFFGEGSRLTVL.

The V call is TRBV7-9, the J call TRBJ1-1; D remains unclear. The CDR3 length is 13 residues. Germline V gives CDR1 SEHNR, CDR2 FQNEAQ (reference sequence). V lost 4 bases and J 1 base, leaving 7 bases between the germline ends. The CDR3 reads CASSSGRNTEAFF. CDR3 in DNA: TGTGCCAGCAGCTCTGGGAGGAACACTGAAGCTTTCTTT.

The gene calls are TRBV6-5 and TRBJ2-6; tentatively, D is TRBD2 (5 bases). Trimming pared 4 bases from V and 0 bases from J, leaving 7 bases between. CDR1 is MNHEY, CDR2 SVGAGI, per germline. The CDR3 has 15 residues. The CDR3 sequence: CASSLEGSGANVLTF. As DNA, the CDR3 is TGTGCCAGCAGTTTAGAGGGCTCTGGGGCCAACGTCCTGACTTTC.

J is TRBJ2-1 and V is TRBV29-1, with 9 nucleotides matching TRBD2. V was clipped by 5 bases and J by 0 bases; unmatched bases: 5. CDR3 length equals 15 residues. Per germline, CDR1 SQVTM and CDR2 ANQGSEA. The CDR3 reads CSVSHSGSSYNEQFF. The DNA of the CDR3 is TGCAGCGTTTCCCATAGCGGGAGCTCCTACAATGAGCAGTTCTTC.

The rearrangement links TRBV9 to TRBJ2-2; 7 positions match TRBD2. The CDR3 runs to 15 residues. In germline, CDR1 is SGDLS, CDR2 YYNGEE. The J segment lost 0 bases and the V segment lost 3 bases, leaving 2 bases of the junction unmatched. The CDR3 is CASSGGLPNTGELFF. The CDR3 DNA reads TGTGCCAGCAGCGGGGGACTACCGAACACCGGGGAGCTGTTTTTT.

The J gene is TRBJ1-5, the V gene TRBV6-5, with TRBD1 identical over 7 bases. This CDR3 is 15 amino acids long. Germline V gives CDR1 MNHEY, CDR2 SVGAGI. V lost 6 bases, J lost 8 bases, and 13 bases stayed unmatched. Here the CDR3 reads CASRRWTGPLEPQHF. The CDR3 DNA is TGTGCCAGCAGGCGGTGGACAGGCCCTTTGGAGCCCCAGCATTTT.

The chain couples TRBV7-9 to TRBJ1-6; D perhaps matches TRBD1 (6 bases). Germline V lookup: CDR1 SEHNR, CDR2 FQNEAQ (reference sequence). V shed 4 bases and J shed 5 bases, with 9 bases lying between them. CDR3 length: 14 residues. DNA of the CDR3: TGTGCCAGCAGCTCGGACAGTAATAATTCACCCCTCCACTTT. Protein sequence: CASSSDSNNSPLHF.

The chain carries TRBV27 and TRBJ2-7, with a tentative D call TRBD1 (5 bases). V shed 0 bases and J shed 4 bases, with 13 bases lying between them. Germline values: CDR1 MNHEY, CDR2 SMNVEV (reference sequence). This CDR3 has 15 amino acids. The DNA for the CDR3 is TGTGCCAGCAGTTTATCGGGATTTCAGGGTTACGAGCAGTACTTC. Translating gives CASSLSGFQGYEQYF.

The chain joins TRBV5-4 to TRBJ2-1; D call uncertain. The V gene's germline CDR1 is SGHNT and CDR2 YYREEE (reference sequence). V was trimmed by 0 bases and J by 0 bases, leaving 7 bases between them. The length of the CDR3 is 15 residues. The CDR3 DNA follows: TGTGCCAGCAGCTTGGACTATTTCTCCTACAATGAGCAGTTCTTC. As protein: CASSLDYFSYNEQFF.